The 9 T cell receptor beta chains in this list originate from one sample, sequenced in a study of shared clonotypes between healthy human individuals. TCRdb's copy holds only in-frame clones and misses some; the assay was immunoSEQ multiplex PCR. This table holds roughly 2.5 million clones, roughly 92% found once. Sequenced sample: naive CD4+ T cells sorted from blood. The subset here: CD45RA+ positively selected. The receptors were sampled from a man aged 18 to 35 in good health.

This chain joins TRBV6-6 and TRBJ1-5; D not resolved. Per the germline V gene, CDR1 is MNHNY and CDR2 is SVGAGI (reference sequence). Trimming removed 4 bases from V and 6 bases from J, with 7 bases in between. There are 12 residues in the CDR3. The CDR3 DNA follows: TGTGCCAGCAGTTTTCAGCTTCAGCCCCAGCATTTT. This sequence encodes CASSFQLQPQHF.

The chain links TRBV18 to TRBJ1-2; D is unclear. This CDR3 has 17 residues. V was trimmed by 5 bases and J by 0 bases, leaving 19 bases between them. Looked up from germline, CDR1 is KGHSH and CDR2 is LQKENI. This chain's CDR3 is CASSRSTEVLTNYGYTF. CDR3 DNA: TGTGCCAGCTCAAGGAGTACGGAGGTTTTAACTAACTATGGCTACACCTTC.

The chain employs TRBV28 and TRBJ1-5; tentative D call: TRBD1 (6 bases). Trimming took 7 bases from V and 1 from J, leaving 17 bases between them. From germline, CDR1 is MDHEN and CDR2 SYDVKM. This CDR3 contains 16 residues. The CDR3: CASIPLYRDSNQPQHF. Here the CDR3 DNA reads TGTGCCAGCATTCCCCTCTACAGGGACAGCAATCAGCCCCAGCATTTT.

A word on this clone: Other DNA sequences in this specimen translate into the identical CDR3. The J gene is TRBJ1-1, the V gene TRBV5-1, with no clear D. Trimming left V 2 bases short and J 1 base short, with 6 bases between. Germline CDR1 SGHRS, CDR2 YFSETQ. The CDR3 is 13 amino acids. The CDR3 loop reads CASSLSENTEAFF. DNA of the CDR3: TGCGCCAGCAGCTTAAGTGAGAACACTGAAGCTTTCTTT.

This clone has a handful of counts. Other DNA sequences in this sample translate to the same CDR3. The chain carries TRBV6-5 and TRBJ1-3, with D uncertain. This CDR3 comprises 11 residues. Germline V gene data show CDR1 as MNHEY and CDR2 as SVGAGI. The V and J ends lost 2 bases and 4 bases respectively, with 0 bases between them. CDR3 in DNA: TGTGCCAGCAGTTACGGAAACACCATATATTTT. Protein product: CASSYGNTIYF.

CDR3 DNA sequence: TGTGCCAGCAGTCCGAGCCCCCCGGCGGGCGGCTCCTATGGCTACACCTTC. Protein: CASSPSPPAGGSYGYTF. The chain has TRBV7-9 and TRBJ1-2; no clear D. CDR1 is SEHNR, CDR2 FQNEAQ, per germline (reference sequence). V was clipped by 6 bases and J by 4 bases, with 24 bases between them. This CDR3 has 17 amino acids.

V usage is TRBV29-1 and J usage is TRBJ1-3; D gene ambiguous. The V gene lost 1 base and the J gene lost 4 bases, with 8 bases spanning the gap. The CDR3 runs to 13 residues. CDR1 is SQVTM and CDR2 is ANQGSEA in the germline V gene. The CDR3 region is CSVEGDTGNTIYF. CDR3 DNA: TGCAGCGTTGAAGGAGATACCGGAAACACCATATATTTT.

This rearrangement joins TRBV27 to TRBJ2-7, with D perhaps TRBD2 (6 bases). This CDR3 has 15 amino acids. With 7 bases removed from V and 6 bases from J, the gap between germline ends came to 22 bases. CDR1 and CDR2 from the germline V gene are MNHEY and SMNVEV (reference sequence). CDR3: CASIWGTPEISEQYF. The CDR3 region has the DNA TGTGCCAGCATTTGGGGGACTCCTGAGATTAGCGAGCAGTACTTC.

Regarding this clone: An end of the junction does not agree with germline; a read error may underlie this. V and J are TRBV7-7 and TRBJ2-5; 8 nucleotides align to TRBD2. Germline V gene sequence: CDR1 SSHAT, CDR2 FNYEAQ (reference sequence). This CDR3 comprises 15 residues. The CDR3: CASSPGRGTVQTQYF. The CDR3 DNA reads as TGTGCTAGCAGCCCCGGGAGGGGGACGGTCCAGACCCAGTACTTC.